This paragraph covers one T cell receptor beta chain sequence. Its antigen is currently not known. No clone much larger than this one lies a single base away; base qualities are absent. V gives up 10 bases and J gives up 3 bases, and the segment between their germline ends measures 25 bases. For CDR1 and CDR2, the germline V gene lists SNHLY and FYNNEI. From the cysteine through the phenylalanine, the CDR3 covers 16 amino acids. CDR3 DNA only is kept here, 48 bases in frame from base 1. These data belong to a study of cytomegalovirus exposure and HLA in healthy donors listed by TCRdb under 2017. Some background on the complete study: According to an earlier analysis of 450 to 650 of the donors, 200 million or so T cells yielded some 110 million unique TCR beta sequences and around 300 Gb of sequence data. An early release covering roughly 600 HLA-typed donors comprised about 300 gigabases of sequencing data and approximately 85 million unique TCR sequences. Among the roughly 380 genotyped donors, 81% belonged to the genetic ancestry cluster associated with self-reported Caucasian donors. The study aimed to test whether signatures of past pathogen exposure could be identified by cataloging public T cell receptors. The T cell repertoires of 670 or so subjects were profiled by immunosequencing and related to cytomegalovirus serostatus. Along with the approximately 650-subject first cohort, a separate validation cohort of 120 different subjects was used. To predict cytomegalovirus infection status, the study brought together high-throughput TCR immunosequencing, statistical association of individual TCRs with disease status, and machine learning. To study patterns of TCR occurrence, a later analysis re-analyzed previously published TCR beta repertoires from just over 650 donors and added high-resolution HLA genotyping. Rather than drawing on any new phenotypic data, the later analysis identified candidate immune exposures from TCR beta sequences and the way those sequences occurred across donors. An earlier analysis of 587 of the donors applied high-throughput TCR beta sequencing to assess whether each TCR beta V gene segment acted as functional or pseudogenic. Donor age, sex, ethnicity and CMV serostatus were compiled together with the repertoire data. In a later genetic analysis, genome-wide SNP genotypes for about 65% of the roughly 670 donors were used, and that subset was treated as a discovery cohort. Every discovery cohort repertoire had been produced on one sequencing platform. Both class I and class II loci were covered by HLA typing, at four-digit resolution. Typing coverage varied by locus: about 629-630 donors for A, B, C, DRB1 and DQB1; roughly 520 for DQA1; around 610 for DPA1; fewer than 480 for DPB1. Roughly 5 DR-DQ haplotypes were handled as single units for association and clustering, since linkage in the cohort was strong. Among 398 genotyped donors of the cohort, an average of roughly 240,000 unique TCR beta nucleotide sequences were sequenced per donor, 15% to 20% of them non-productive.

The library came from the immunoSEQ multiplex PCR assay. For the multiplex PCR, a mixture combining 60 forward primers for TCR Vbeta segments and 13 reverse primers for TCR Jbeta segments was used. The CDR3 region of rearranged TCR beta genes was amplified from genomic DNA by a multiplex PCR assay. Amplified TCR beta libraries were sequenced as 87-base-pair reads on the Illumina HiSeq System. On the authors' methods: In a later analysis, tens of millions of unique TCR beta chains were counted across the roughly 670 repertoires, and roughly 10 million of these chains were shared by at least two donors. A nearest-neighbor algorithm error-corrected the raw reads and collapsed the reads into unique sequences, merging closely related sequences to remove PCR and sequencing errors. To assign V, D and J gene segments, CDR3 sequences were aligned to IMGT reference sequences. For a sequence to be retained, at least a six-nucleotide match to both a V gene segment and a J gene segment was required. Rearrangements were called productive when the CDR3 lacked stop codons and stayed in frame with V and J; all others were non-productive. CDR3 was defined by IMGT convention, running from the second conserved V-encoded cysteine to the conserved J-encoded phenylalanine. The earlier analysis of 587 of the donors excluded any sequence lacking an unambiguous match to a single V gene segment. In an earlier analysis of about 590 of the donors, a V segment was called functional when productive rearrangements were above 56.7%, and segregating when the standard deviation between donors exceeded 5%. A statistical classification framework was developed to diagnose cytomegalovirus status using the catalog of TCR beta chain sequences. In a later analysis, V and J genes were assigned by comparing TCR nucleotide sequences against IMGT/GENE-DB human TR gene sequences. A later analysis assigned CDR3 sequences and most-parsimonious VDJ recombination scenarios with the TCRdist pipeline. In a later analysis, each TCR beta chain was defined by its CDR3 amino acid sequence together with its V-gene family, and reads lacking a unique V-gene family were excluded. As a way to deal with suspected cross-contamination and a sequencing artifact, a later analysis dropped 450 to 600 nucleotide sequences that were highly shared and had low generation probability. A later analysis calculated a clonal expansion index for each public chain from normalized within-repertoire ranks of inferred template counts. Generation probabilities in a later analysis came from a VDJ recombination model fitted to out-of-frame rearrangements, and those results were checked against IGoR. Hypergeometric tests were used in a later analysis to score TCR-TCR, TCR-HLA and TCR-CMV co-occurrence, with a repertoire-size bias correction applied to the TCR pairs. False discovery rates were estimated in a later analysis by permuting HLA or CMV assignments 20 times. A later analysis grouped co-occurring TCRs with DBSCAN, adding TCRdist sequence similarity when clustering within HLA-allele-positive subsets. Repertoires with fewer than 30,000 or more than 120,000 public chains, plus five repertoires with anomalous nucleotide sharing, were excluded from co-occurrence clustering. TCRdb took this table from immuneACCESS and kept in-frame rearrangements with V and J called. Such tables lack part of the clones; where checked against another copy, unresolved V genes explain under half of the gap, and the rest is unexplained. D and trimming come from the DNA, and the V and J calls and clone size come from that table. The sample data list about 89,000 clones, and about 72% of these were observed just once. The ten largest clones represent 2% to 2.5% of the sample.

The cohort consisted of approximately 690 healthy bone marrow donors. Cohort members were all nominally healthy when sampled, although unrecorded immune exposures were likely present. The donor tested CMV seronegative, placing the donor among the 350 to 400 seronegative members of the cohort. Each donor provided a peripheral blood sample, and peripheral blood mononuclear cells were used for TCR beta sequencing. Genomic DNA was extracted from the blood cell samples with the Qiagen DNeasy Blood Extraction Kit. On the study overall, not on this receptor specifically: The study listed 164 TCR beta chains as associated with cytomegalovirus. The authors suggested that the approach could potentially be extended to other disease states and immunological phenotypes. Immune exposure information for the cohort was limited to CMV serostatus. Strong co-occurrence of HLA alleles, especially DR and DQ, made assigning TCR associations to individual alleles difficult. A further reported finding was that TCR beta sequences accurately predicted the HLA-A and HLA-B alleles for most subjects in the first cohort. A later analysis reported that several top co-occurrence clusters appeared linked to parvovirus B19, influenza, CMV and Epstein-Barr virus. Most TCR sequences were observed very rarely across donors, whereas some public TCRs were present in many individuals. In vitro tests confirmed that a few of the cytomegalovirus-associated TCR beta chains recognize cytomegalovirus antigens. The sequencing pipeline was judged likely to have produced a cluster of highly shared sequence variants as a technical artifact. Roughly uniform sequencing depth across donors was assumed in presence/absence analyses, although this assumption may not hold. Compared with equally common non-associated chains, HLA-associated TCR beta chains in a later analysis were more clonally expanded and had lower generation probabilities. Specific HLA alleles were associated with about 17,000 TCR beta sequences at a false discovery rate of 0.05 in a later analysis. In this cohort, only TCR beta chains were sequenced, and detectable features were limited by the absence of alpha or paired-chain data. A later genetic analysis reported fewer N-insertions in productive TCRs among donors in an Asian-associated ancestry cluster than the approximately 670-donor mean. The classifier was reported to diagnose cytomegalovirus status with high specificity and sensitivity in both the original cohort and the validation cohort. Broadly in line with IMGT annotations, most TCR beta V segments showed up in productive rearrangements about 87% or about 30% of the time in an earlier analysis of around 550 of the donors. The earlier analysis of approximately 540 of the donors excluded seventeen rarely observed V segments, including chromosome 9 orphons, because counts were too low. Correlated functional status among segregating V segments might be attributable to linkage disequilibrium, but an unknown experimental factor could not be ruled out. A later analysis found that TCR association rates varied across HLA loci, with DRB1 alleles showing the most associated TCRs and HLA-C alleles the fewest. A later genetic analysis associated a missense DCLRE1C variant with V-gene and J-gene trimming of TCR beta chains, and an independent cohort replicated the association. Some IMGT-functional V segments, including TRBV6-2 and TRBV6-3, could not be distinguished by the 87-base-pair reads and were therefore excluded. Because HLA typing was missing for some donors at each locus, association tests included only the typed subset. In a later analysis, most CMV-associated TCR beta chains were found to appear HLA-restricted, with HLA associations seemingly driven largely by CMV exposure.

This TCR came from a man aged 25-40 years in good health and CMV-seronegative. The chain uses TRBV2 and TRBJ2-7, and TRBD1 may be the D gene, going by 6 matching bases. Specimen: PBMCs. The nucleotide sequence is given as TGTGCCATAATCGAAAACTATCCGGGACAAGGCTACGAGCAGTACTTC. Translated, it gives CAIIENYPGQGYEQYF.